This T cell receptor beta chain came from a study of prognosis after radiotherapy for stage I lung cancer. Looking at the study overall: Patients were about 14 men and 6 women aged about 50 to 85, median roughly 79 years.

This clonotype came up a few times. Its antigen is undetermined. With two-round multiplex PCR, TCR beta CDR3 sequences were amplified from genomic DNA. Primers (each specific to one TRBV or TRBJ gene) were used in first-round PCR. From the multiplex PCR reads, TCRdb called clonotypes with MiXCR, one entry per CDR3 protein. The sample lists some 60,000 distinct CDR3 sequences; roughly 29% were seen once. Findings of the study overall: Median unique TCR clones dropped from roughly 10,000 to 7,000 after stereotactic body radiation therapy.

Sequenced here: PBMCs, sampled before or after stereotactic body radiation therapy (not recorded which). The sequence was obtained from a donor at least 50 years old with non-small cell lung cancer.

The chain's CDR3 is CASSPLFEGASYNEQFF. CDR3 nucleotides: TGTGCCAGCTCACCACTCTTCGAGGGGGCGTCATACAATGAGCAGTTCTTC. The rearrangement joins TRBV18 to TRBJ2-1, with TRBD1 matching 7 bases. With 1 base clipped from V and 4 bases from J, the junction kept 10 bases outside the gene matches. This CDR3 spans 17 amino acids. Germline-derived CDR1 and CDR2 are KGHSH and LQKENI.